Included here is one T cell receptor beta chain sequence, with context. No antigen is known for it. As the method for making TCR beta libraries, quantitative 5'-RACE with molecular barcodes was used. Using its own MiXCR run on the 5' RACE reads, TCRdb lists one record per CDR3 protein. This sample has 400,000 to 450,000 distinct CDR3 sequences, with roughly 18% found just once. This specimen belongs to a study of CD8 T cells in ankylosing spondylitis. Findings of the study overall: Reportedly, disease-linked clones are significantly enriched in ankylosing spondylitis patients' matched synovial fluid. Past research had described some motif variants in reactive arthritis synovial fluid and blood. What seemed typical of ankylosing spondylitis blood was a TCR beta motif built from under 10 highly homologous variants. CD8+ by phenotype, disease-linked clones were relatively rare in peripheral blood.

This clonotype was sampled from a male donor with ankylosing spondylitis. Sequenced material: blood, either unsorted or a sorted T cell fraction (not recorded which).

CDR3 DNA sequence: TGCAGTGCTAGAGATCGGGACAGGGGAACAGATACGCAGTATTTT. Translating it yields CSARDRDRGTDTQYF. The rearrangement links TRBV20-1 to TRBJ2-3; 10 bases are a match to TRBD1. The CDR3 covers 15 residues. Trimming took 0 bases from V and 3 from J; bases not matched to a gene: 3. Per germline, CDR1 DFQATT and CDR2 SNEGSKA (reference sequence).